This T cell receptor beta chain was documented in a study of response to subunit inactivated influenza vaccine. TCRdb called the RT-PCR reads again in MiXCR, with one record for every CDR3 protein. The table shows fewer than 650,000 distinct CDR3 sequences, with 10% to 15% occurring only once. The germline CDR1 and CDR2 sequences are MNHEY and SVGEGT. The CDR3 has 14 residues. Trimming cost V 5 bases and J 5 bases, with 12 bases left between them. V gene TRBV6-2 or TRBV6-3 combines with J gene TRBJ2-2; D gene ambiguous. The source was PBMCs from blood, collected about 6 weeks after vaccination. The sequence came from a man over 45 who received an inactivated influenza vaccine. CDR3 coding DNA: TGTGCCAGCAGTACCGACACCTATACCGGGGAGCTGTTTTTT. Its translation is CASSTDTYTGELFF.